The source of this T cell receptor beta chain is a study of CD8 T cells in Susac syndrome (dated by TCRdb to between 2018 and 2021). Turning to the overall study: The study used repertoire sequencing to test whether antigen drove CD8+ T cell activation and differentiation in Susac syndrome. Clonality of the CD8+ T cell repertoire was compared between about a dozen healthy donors, roughly 14 Susac syndrome patients and 15 multiple sclerosis patients. Overall study results and their limits: The TCR sequencing and HLA analysis was acknowledged to have included a relatively small number of individuals.

Peripheral blood CD8+ and CD4+ T cells from healthy donors, Susac syndrome patients and multiple sclerosis patients were profiled using high-throughput TCR beta sequencing. The multiple sclerosis controls were treatment-naive patients who had stable or active relapsing-remitting disease and met the revised McDonald criteria. Bulk CD8+ and CD4+ T cells were purified by magnetic negative isolation, whereas CD8+ TEMRA cells were enriched by FACS. Blood was drawn into EDTA tubes, processed within 24 hours, and PBMCs were isolated by density gradient centrifugation. PBMCs intended for TCR sequencing were cryopreserved in liquid nitrogen and thawed later in a water bath at 37 degrees C. A purity of at least 90% was achieved for sorted or isolated CD4+, CD8+ and CD8+ TEMRA cells. Points on this clonotype: It has no known antigen specificity. No clone much larger than this one lies a single base away; base qualities are absent.

The germline V gene encodes CDR1 LGHDT and CDR2 YNNKEL (reference sequence). After removal of 3 bases from V and 5 bases from J, the junction retains 13 bases not matched to a gene. The CDR3 numbers 17 residues from cysteine through phenylalanine. Only CDR3 DNA remains: 51 bases, in frame from the first base. RNA was extracted with the RNeasy kit and roughly 0.45 to 1 ug was reverse transcribed using random hexamers. The immunoSEQ multiplex PCR assay, which covers 54 Vbeta and 13 Jbeta segments, was used to amplify TCR beta CDR3 regions. PCR amplification bias was corrected by using a synthetic template baseline for primer optimization and computational correction. In the authors' own workflow: Reads were annotated to V, D and J genes according to IMGT and were analyzed with immunoSEQ Analyzer, with only productive sequences retained. Clonality was computed as one minus Shannon entropy normalized by log2 of the number of productive unique sequences. For each patient and control, public and private clones were evaluated within the 100 most prevalent clones. A clone was defined as Susac-specific if it was absent from the healthy and MS cohorts, from roughly 1,000 published viral clones and from other ImmuneACCESS disease sequences. The public reads were reanalyzed by TCRdb: fastp trimming at Q25, MiXCR alignment, in-frame beta chains only. Here each entry gathers all rows of one CDR3 protein and keeps the most common genes and DNA. The V and J calls were not made by the authors but by TCRdb's processing. This sample comprises hundreds of thousands of distinct CDR3 sequences, more than 70% of them detected only once. 0.09% to 0.15% of the sample comes from the top ten.

The rearranged segments are TRBV3-1 and TRBJ2-3; 8 central bases correspond to TRBD2. The sequence derives from a human donor with multiple sclerosis. The sequenced sample was CD8+ T cells from PBMCs. The sequenced DNA is TGTGCCAGCAGCCATCCTCGGCTAGCGGGCACCGGAGATACGCAGTATTTT. This sequence encodes CASSHPRLAGTGDTQYF.